Presented here are 19 T cell receptor beta chains from one specimen sequenced in a study of blood T cell repertoires in COVID-19. This table comes from immunoSEQ multiplex PCR, and its TCRdb copy is limited to in-frame clones, with some not included. The repertoire holds fewer than 80,000 clones, with about 91% as singletons. Sequences were obtained from peripheral blood. These TCRs come from a woman in her 50s with active COVID-19.

This chain uses TRBV7-3 with TRBJ2-7; D possibly corresponds to TRBD1 (6 bases). Trimming removed 5 bases from V and 2 bases from J, with 13 bases in between. CDR1 and CDR2 from the germline V gene are SGHTA and FQGTGA. The CDR3 covers 14 residues. CDR3 coding DNA: TGTGCCAGCAGCCAATCAGGGGAAACCTACGAGCAGTACTTC. As protein: CASSQSGETYEQYF.

The chain uses TRBV9 and TRBJ2-5; D is unresolved. V was shortened by 4 bases and J by 6 bases, with 16 bases between the two germline ends. This CDR3 has 14 residues. Germline V gene lookup returns CDR1 SGDLS and CDR2 YYNGEE. The chain's CDR3 is CASSPPDARQTQYF. As DNA, the CDR3 is TGTGCCAGCAGCCCTCCCGACGCTAGGCAGACCCAGTACTTC.

The rearrangement uses TRBV3-1 (or the pseudogene TRBV3-2) and TRBJ2-3; 11 bases fit TRBD2. CDR3 length: 16 residues. V lost 6 bases, J lost 0 bases, and 5 bases stayed unmatched. Per germline, CDR1 LGHDT and CDR2 YNNKEL (reference sequence). CDR3 region: CASREGLAVSTDTQYF. CDR3 DNA sequence: TGTGCCAGCAGGGAGGGACTAGCGGTTAGCACAGATACGCAGTATTTT.

This clone occurred once. The chain recombines TRBV6-6 with TRBJ2-1; tentatively, D is TRBD2 (7 bases). Per germline, CDR1 MNHNY and CDR2 SVGAGI (reference sequence). This CDR3 is 16 amino acids long. Trimming removed 5 bases from V and 0 bases from J, with 14 bases in between. The CDR3 protein is CASSKGGASSYNEQFF. DNA for the CDR3: TGTGCCAGCAGTAAGGGGGGGGCAAGCTCCTACAATGAGCAGTTCTTC.

The chain links TRBV3-1 (or the pseudogene TRBV3-2) to TRBJ2-1, with 11 bases fitting TRBD2. In germline, CDR1 is LGHDT, CDR2 YNNKEL (reference sequence). V lost 4 bases, J lost 3 bases, and 8 bases stayed unmatched. CDR3 size: 17 residues. This CDR3 is CASSLSGTSGDYNEQFF. Here the CDR3 DNA reads TGTGCCAGCAGCCTTTCCGGGACTAGCGGAGACTACAATGAGCAGTTCTTC.

This chain connects TRBV15 to TRBJ1-1, with no clear D. Trimming took off 0 bases at V and 0 bases at J, with 8 bases between the two ends. Germline V gives CDR1 LNHNV, CDR2 YYDKDF (reference sequence). This CDR3 spans 15 amino acids. The CDR3 sequence is CATSRDSSMNTEAFF. CDR3 sequence (DNA): TGTGCCACCAGCAGAGACAGTTCCATGAACACTGAAGCTTTCTTT.

The chain links TRBV9 to TRBJ2-5; 9 nucleotides line up with TRBD2. The CDR3 is 15 amino acids. V lost 2 bases and J lost 4; bases outside the gene matches: 6. Germline CDR1 reads SGDLS; CDR2 reads YYNGEE. The CDR3 sequence is CASSVASGIRETQYF. Written as DNA, the CDR3 is TGTGCCAGCAGCGTGGCTAGCGGGATTCGAGAGACCCAGTACTTC.

The genes are TRBV7-4 and TRBJ1-5, with TRBD1 identical over 10 bases. Trimming at V came to 6 bases and at J to 0 bases, leaving 5 bases not matched to a gene. Germline loops: CDR1 SGHVT, CDR2 SQSDAQ. The CDR3 runs 16 residues. CDR3 DNA: TGTGCCAGCAGACCCGGGACAGGGGATAGCAATCAGCCCCAGCATTTT. Amino acid sequence: CASRPGTGDSNQPQHF.

V gene TRBV5-6 combines with J gene TRBJ2-7; 12 bases line up with TRBD1. Trimming at V came to 4 bases and at J to 6 bases, leaving 8 bases not matched to a gene. CDR3 length equals 15 residues. CDR1 is SGHDT and CDR2 is YYEEEE in the germline V gene. CDR3 residues: CASSGQGQGALEQYF. For the CDR3, the DNA is TGTGCCAGCAGCGGTCAGGGACAGGGGGCTCTCGAGCAGTACTTC.

This clone was seen a single time. This chain joins TRBV18 and TRBJ1-2, with 7 positions matching TRBD1. Looked up from germline, CDR1 is KGHSH and CDR2 is LQKENI. V trimming: 3 bases; J trimming: 2 bases; junction bases outside the gene matches: 3. The CDR3 has 14 residues. The CDR3 spells CASSPLTGNYGYTF. In DNA form, the CDR3 reads TGTGCCAGCTCACCCTTGACAGGGAACTATGGCTACACCTTC.

The chain recombines TRBV12-5 with TRBJ1-1, with D possibly TRBD1 on 6 matching bases. V lost 5 bases to trimming and J lost 11 bases, with 12 bases between them. Germline V lookup: CDR1 LGHNT, CDR2 FRNRAP. The CDR3 sequence is 11 residues long. CDR3 residues: CASGAGGQAFF. The DNA of the CDR3 is TGTGCTAGTGGTGCCGGCGGACAGGCTTTCTTT. Drawing the rest from reference TRBV12-5 and TRBJ1-1, the complete variable domain is DARVTQTPRHKVTEMGQEVTMRCQPILGHNTVFWYRQTMMQGLELLAYFRNRAPLDDSGMPKDRFSAEMPDATLATLKIQPSEPRDSAVYFCASGAGGQAFFGQGTRLTVV.

V usage is TRBV6-5 and J usage is TRBJ2-3; 9 bases fit TRBD2. Per germline, CDR1 MNHEY and CDR2 SVGAGI. The trim removed 9 bases at V and 0 bases at J, leaving 4 bases unmatched. This CDR3 spans 14 amino acids. The CDR3 DNA sequence: TGTGCCAGTGGACTAGCGTATAGCACAGATACGCAGTATTTT. Translation: CASGLAYSTDTQYF.

V gene TRBV4-2 combines with J gene TRBJ2-7, with TRBD2 identical over 12 bases. Germline assignment: CDR1 LGHNA and CDR2 YNFKEQ. CDR3 size: 17 residues. J lost 4 bases, V lost 0 bases, and 7 bases had no gene match. In DNA form, the CDR3 reads TGTGCCAGCAGCCAAGAACTAGCGGGAGGATTAATATACGAGCAGTACTTC. Translated, it gives CASSQELAGGLIYEQYF.

The chain has TRBV19 and TRBJ1-2, with D possibly matching TRBD1 (5 bases). The CDR3 consists of 14 residues. Per the germline V gene, CDR1 is LNHDA and CDR2 is SQIVND (reference sequence). Trimming shortened V by 7 bases and J by 3 bases, and 15 bases separated the two germline ends. The CDR3, as DNA: TGTGCCAGTATCCCAACCGGGGGTTACTATGGCTACACCTTC. Translating gives CASIPTGGYYGYTF.

This chain links TRBV6-5 with TRBJ2-2, with TRBD1 matching 7 bases. Germline CDR1 and CDR2: MNHEY and SVGAGI. The CDR3 is made up of 15 amino acids. V was clipped by 4 bases and J by 2 bases; unmatched bases: 4. The CDR3 DNA reads as TGTGCCAGCAGTTGGGACAGAAAAAACACCGGGGAGCTGTTTTTT. This codes for CASSWDRKNTGELFF.

The rearrangement links TRBV18 to TRBJ1-1; a possible D gene is TRBD1 (6 bases). Germline assignment: CDR1 KGHSH and CDR2 LQKENI. V was cut by 2 bases and J by 6 bases, with 13 bases left in between. The CDR3 has 14 residues. Here the CDR3 DNA reads TGTGCCAGCTCACCAGTACAGGGTATTGCTGAAGCTTTCTTT. It translates to CASSPVQGIAEAFF.

This chain uses TRBV11-2 with TRBJ2-7, with 7 nucleotides matching TRBD2. The CDR3 spans 13 residues. Germline lookup yields CDR1 SGHAT and CDR2 FQNNGV. J was trimmed by 5 bases and V by 1 base; bases with no gene match: 2. The CDR3 region is CASSLAGLDEQYF. CDR3 in DNA: TGTGCCAGCAGCTTAGCCGGACTAGACGAGCAGTACTTC.

V and J are TRBV20-1 and TRBJ2-1; 14 nucleotides align to TRBD2. CDR1 is DFQATT and CDR2 is SNEGSKA in the germline V gene (reference sequence). Trimming took 5 bases from V and 7 from J; bases not matched to a gene: 7. The CDR3 length is 15 residues. The CDR3, as DNA: TGCAGTGCTCGTGGGACTAGCGGGGGAATTAATGAGCAGTTCTTC. Protein: CSARGTSGGINEQFF.

J is TRBJ1-1 and V is TRBV7-8; TRBD1 matches 7 bases. Germline trimming cut 5 bases from V and 11 bases from J; bases unmatched to any gene: 8. The germline gives CDR1 SGHVS, CDR2 FQNEAQ. This CDR3 comprises 12 residues. The CDR3 nucleotides are TGTGCCAGCAGCCGTTCAACAGGGGACGCTTTCTTT. Encoded protein: CASSRSTGDAFF.